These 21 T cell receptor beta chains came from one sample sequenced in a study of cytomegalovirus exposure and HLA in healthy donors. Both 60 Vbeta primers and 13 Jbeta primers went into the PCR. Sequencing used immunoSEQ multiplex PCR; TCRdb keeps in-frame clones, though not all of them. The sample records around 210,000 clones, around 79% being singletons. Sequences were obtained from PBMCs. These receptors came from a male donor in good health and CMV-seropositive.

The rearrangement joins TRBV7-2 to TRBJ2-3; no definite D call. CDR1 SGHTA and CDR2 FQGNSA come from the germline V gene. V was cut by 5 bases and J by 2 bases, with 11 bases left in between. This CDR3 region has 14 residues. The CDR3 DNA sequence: TGTGCCAGCAGCCCATTGGGCCCCACAGATACGCAGTATTTT. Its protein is CASSPLGPTDTQYF.

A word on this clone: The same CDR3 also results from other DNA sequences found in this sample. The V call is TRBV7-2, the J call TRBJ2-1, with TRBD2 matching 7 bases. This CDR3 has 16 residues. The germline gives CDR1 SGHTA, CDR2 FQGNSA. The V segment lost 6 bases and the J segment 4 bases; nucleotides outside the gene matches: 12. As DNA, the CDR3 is TGTGCCAGCAGTGGAGGCGCTAGCGGAGCTTACAATGAGCAGTTCTTC. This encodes CASSGGASGAYNEQFF.

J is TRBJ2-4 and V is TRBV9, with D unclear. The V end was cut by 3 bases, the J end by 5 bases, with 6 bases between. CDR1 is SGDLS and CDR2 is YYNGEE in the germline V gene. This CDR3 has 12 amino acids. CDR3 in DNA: TGTGCCAGCAGCGGGCCTCAAAACATTCAGTACTTC. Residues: CASSGPQNIQYF.

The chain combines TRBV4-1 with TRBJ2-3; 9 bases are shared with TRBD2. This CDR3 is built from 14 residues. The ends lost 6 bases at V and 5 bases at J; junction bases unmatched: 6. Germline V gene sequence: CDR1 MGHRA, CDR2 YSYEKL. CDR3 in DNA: TGCGCCAGCAGAAGCGGGGGGCCTGGAGATACGCAGTATTTT. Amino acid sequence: CASRSGGPGDTQYF.

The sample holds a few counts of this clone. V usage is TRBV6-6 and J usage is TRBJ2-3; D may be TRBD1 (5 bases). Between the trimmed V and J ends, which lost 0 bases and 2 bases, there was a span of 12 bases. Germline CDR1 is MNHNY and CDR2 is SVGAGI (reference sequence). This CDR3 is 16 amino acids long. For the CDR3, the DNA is TGTGCCAGCAGTTACTCGGGGCAAGAACCCACAGATACGCAGTATTTT. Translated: CASSYSGQEPTDTQYF.

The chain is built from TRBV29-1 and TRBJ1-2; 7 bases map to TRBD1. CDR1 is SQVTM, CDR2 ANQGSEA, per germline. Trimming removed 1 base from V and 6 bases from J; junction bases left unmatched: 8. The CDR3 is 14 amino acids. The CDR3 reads CSVEAYRGVNGYTF. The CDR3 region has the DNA TGCAGCGTTGAAGCGTACAGGGGAGTGAATGGCTACACCTTC.

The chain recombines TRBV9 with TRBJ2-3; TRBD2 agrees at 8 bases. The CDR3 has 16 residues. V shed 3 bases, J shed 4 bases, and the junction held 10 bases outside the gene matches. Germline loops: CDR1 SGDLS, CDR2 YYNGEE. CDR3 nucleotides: TGTGCCAGCAGCGCGACCGGGAGGGCCGGGTCAGATACGCAGTATTTT. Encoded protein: CASSATGRAGSDTQYF.

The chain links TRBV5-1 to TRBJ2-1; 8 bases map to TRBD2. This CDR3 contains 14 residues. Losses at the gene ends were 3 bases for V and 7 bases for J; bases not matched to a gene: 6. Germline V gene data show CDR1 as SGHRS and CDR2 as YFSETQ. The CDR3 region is CASSSGLERNEQFF. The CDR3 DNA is TGCGCCAGCAGCTCGGGACTAGAAAGGAATGAGCAGTTCTTC.

This CDR3 is CASSPSGGAGDTQYF. DNA for the CDR3: TGTGCCAGCAGCCCCAGCGGGGGGGCCGGAGATACGCAGTATTTT. The J gene is TRBJ2-3, the V gene TRBV5-4; 10 bases are shared with TRBD2. J lost 5 bases, V lost 4 bases, and 7 bases had no gene match. CDR1 and CDR2 (germline): SGHNT, YYREEE (reference sequence). This CDR3 comprises 15 residues.

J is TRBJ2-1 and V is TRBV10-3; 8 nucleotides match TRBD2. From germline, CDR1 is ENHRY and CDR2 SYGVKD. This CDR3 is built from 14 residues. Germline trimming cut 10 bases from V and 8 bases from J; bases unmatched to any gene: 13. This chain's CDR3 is CATSIGTSVDEQFF. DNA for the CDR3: TGTGCCACTTCAATCGGGACTAGTGTCGATGAGCAGTTCTTC.

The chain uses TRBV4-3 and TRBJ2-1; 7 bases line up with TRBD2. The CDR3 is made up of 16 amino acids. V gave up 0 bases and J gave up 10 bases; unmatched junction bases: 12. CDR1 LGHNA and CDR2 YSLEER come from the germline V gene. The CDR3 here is CASSQEPGRAPVEQFF. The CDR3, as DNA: TGCGCCAGCAGCCAAGAGCCGGGGAGGGCCCCGGTGGAGCAGTTCTTC.

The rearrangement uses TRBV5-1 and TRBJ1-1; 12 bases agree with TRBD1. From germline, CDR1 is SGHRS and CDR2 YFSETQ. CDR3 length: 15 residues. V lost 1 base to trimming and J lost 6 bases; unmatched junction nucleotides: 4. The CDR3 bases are TGCGCCAGCAGCTTGTCGGGACAGGGGGCCTCTGAAGCTTTCTTT. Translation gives CASSLSGQGASEAFF.

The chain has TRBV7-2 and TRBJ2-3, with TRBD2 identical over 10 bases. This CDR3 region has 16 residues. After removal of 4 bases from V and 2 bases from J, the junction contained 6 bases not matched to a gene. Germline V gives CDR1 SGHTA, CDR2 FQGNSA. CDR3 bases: TGTGCCAGCAGCTCTCAGAGCGGGAGGGCCACAGATACGCAGTATTTT. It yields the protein CASSSQSGRATDTQYF.

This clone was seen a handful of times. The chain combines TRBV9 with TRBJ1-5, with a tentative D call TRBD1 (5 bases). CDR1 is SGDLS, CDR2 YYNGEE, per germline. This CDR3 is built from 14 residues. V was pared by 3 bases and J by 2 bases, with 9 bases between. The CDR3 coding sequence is TGTGCCAGCAGCGGGTCCAGGGGCAATCAGCCCCAGCATTTT. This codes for CASSGSRGNQPQHF.

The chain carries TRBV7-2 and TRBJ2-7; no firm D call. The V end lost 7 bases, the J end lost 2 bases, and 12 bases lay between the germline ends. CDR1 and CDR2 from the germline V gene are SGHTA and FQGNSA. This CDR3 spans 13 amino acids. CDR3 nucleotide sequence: TGTGCCAGCACCTGGCCCGCCACCTACGAGCAGTACTTC. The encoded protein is CASTWPATYEQYF.

In nucleotides, the CDR3 is TGTGCCAGCAGCCCCAGACAGGGTTTAACCTACGAGCAGTACTTC. It encodes CASSPRQGLTYEQYF. The rearrangement joins TRBV9 to TRBJ2-7, with 7 bases matching TRBD1. Germline CDR1 and CDR2: SGDLS and YYNGEE. Germline trimming cut 4 bases from V and 2 bases from J; bases unmatched to any gene: 9. The CDR3 consists of 15 residues.

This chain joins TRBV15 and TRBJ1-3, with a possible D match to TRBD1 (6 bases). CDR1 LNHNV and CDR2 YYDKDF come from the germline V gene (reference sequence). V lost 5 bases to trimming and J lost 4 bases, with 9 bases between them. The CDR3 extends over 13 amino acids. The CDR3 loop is CATSLDRGNTIYF. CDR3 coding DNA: TGTGCCACCAGCTTAGACAGGGGAAACACCATATATTTT.

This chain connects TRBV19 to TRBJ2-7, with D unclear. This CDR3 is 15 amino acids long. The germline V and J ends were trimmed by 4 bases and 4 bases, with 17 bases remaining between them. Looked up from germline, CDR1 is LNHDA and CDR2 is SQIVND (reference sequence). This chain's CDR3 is CASSTLYPPVYEQYF. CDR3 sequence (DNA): TGTGCCAGTAGTACACTATACCCCCCGGTATACGAGCAGTACTTC.

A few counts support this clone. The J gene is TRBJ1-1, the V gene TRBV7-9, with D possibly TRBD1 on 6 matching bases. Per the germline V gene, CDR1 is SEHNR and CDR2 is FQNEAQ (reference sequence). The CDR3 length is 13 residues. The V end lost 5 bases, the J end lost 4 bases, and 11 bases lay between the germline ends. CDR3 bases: TGTGCCAGCAGCCCCGGGGGGCTCACTGAAGCTTTCTTT. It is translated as CASSPGGLTEAFF.

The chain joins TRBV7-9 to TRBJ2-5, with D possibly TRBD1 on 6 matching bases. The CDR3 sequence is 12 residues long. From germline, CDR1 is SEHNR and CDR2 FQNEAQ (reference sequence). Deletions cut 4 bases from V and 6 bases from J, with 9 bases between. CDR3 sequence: CASSSQGKTQYF. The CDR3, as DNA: TGTGCCAGCAGCTCACAGGGAAAGACCCAGTACTTC. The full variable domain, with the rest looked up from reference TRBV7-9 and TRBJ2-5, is DTGVSQNPRHKITKRGQNVTFRCDPISEHNRLYWYRQTLGQGPEFLTYFQNEAQLEKSRLLSDRFSAERPKGSFSTLEIQRTEQGDSAMYLCASSSQGKTQYFGPGTRLLVL.

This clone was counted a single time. The CDR3 DNA is TGTGCCAGCAGCGGGGACAGCCAAGAGACCCAGTACTTC. It codes for CASSGDSQETQYF. J is TRBJ2-5 and V is TRBV7-9; 7 bases are a match to TRBD1. Germline trimming cut 5 bases from V and 1 base from J; bases unmatched to any gene: 1. The CDR3 covers 13 residues. The V gene's germline CDR1 is SEHNR and CDR2 FQNEAQ (reference sequence).